Shown below are 9 T cell receptor beta chains from a single sample sequenced in a study of T cell repertoires in cytomegalovirus infection. Their antigen targets remain unknown. MiXCR, run by TCRdb on the reads, gives a single entry per CDR3 protein. Of about 700,000 distinct CDR3 sequences in the sample, roughly 36% were seen once. The sample consisted of cultured PBMCs, taken from culture after CMV antigen stimulation. The receptors were gathered from a human donor in good health (CMV status not recorded). Some clones in this sample may be carry-over from other donors' samples.

About this clonotype: A read error may be the cause here, since a much bigger clone is one base away. The CDR3 does not end in the conserved phenylalanine or tryptophan, so this is likely a read error. The gene calls are TRBV7-2 and TRBJ2-5; unclear D gene. There are 15 residues in the CDR3. CDR1 is SGHTA and CDR2 is FQGNSA in the germline V gene. Trimming shortened V by 5 bases and J by 5 bases, and 18 bases separated the two germline ends. The CDR3 DNA sequence: TGTGCCAGCAGCCCCATTGTGGTCCGCCGGGAGACCCAGTACCTC. Translated, it gives CASSPIVVRRETQYL.

This clonotype was detected only once. The V gene is TRBV20-1, the J gene TRBJ2-1, with D possibly being TRBD1 (6 bases). The CDR3 spans 16 residues. Germline loops: CDR1 DFQATT, CDR2 SNEGSKA (reference sequence). CDR3 nucleotide sequence: TGCAGCTCATCAGGGGTGGCGGGCAATTCCTACAATGAGCAGTTCTTC. Translating gives CSSSGVAGNSYNEQFF.

The chain joins TRBV6-2 or TRBV6-3 to TRBJ2-1; D remains ambiguous. From germline, CDR1 is MNHEY and CDR2 SVGEGT. CDR3 size: 12 residues. Trimming removed 5 bases at V and 7 bases at J, with 9 bases between. The CDR3 loop reads CASSQSSNEQFF. The CDR3 nucleotides read TGTGCCAGCAGTCAATCCTCGAATGAGCAGTTCTTC.

This clonotype was seen many times. V and J are TRBV11-2 and TRBJ2-3; the D is unclear. Germline CDR1 is SGHAT and CDR2 is FQNNGV. The CDR3 sequence is 14 residues long. V was cut by 1 base and J by 2 bases, with 7 bases left in between. For the CDR3, the DNA is TGTGCCAGCAGCTTAGGTGGGCTCACAGATACGCAGTATTTT. Translation gives CASSLGGLTDTQYF.

The J gene is TRBJ2-5, the V gene TRBV28; 10 nucleotides agree with TRBD1. The J segment lost 5 bases and the V segment lost 3 bases, leaving 9 bases of the junction unmatched. CDR3 length: 16 residues. Per germline, CDR1 MDHEN and CDR2 SYDVKM. This chain's CDR3 is CASSLSTGGAGETQYF. The CDR3 nucleotides are TGTGCCAGCAGTTTGTCGACAGGGGGCGCCGGTGAGACCCAGTACTTC.

This clonotype was detected only a few times. The CDR3 coding sequence is TGTGCCTCCGCCTCGGACAGGGATCGTGAAAAACTGTTTTTT. As protein: CASASDRDREKLFF. The gene calls are TRBV10-3 and TRBJ1-4, with 8 bases identical to TRBD1. Germline values: CDR1 ENHRY, CDR2 SYGVKD. After removal of 11 bases from V and 7 bases from J, the junction contained 12 bases not matched to a gene. The CDR3 loop spans 14 amino acids.

The CDR3 nucleotides read TGTGCCAGCAGTAACCGACAGGGACACTATGGCTACACCTTC. Translating gives CASSNRQGHYGYTF. The chain recombines TRBV6-2 or TRBV6-3 with TRBJ1-2, with 7 bases lining up with TRBD1. The V gene end was trimmed by 5 bases and the J gene end by 3 bases; junction bases not matched to a gene: 6. CDR1 MNHEY and CDR2 SVGEGT come from the germline V gene. There are 14 residues in the CDR3.

The chain combines TRBV7-2 with TRBJ1-3, with TRBD1 matching over 11 bases. V was clipped by 5 bases and J by 4 bases; unmatched bases: 7. The CDR3 length is 16 residues. CDR1 SGHTA and CDR2 FQGNSA come from the germline V gene. CDR3: CASSPTGTGGGNTIYF. The CDR3 DNA reads TGTGCCAGCAGCCCGACCGGGACAGGGGGAGGAAACACCATATATTTT.

This chain connects TRBV6-5 to TRBJ2-7, with D perhaps assigned TRBD1 or TRBD2 (6 bases each). Looked up from germline, CDR1 is MNHEY and CDR2 is SVGAGI. Trimming stripped 1 base from V and 0 bases from J, with 10 bases between. The CDR3 is made up of 15 amino acids. The CDR3 coding sequence is TGTGCCAGCAGTTACTGGGGGGCAAGCTCCTACGAGCAGTACTTC. Its protein product is CASSYWGASSYEQYF.